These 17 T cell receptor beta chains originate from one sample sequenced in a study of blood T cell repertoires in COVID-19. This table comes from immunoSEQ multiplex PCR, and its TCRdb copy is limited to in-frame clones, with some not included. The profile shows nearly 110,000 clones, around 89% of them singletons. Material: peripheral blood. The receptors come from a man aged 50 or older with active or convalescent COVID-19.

CDR3 nucleotide sequence: TGCGCCAGCAGCTTGGACGTGACTCTGAACACTGAAGCTTTCTTT. It is translated as CASSLDVTLNTEAFF. The chain combines TRBV5-1 with TRBJ1-1, with unresolved D. The CDR3 covers 15 residues. Germline V CDR1 and CDR2: SGHRS, YFSETQ. V lost 0 bases and J lost 0, with 9 bases in between.

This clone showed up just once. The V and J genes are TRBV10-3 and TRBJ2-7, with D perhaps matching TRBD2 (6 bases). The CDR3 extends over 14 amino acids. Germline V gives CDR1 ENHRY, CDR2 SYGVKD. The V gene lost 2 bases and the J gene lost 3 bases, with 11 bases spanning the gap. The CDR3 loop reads CAISEVADLYEQYF. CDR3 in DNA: TGTGCCATCAGTGAGGTAGCGGATCTCTACGAGCAGTACTTC.

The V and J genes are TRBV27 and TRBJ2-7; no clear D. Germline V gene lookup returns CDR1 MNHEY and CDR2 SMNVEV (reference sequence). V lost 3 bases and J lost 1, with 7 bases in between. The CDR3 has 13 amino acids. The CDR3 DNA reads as TGTGCCAGCAGTTTTCGGCGGTCCTACGAGCAGTACTTC. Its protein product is CASSFRRSYEQYF.

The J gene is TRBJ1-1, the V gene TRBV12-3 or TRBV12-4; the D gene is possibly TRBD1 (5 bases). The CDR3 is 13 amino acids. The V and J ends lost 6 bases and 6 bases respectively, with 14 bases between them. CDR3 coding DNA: TGTGCCAGCAGCCTTGGTTGGGGGGCTGAAGCTTTCTTT. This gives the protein CASSLGWGAEAFF.

CDR3 in DNA: TGTGCCAGCTCCTCCGGAAGTACAGTGAATGGCTACACCTTC. Its translation: CASSSGSTVNGYTF. The chain links TRBV18 to TRBJ1-2; no clear D. Deletions cut 6 bases from V and 6 bases from J, with 17 bases between. The CDR3 has 14 residues. Per germline, CDR1 KGHSH and CDR2 LQKENI.

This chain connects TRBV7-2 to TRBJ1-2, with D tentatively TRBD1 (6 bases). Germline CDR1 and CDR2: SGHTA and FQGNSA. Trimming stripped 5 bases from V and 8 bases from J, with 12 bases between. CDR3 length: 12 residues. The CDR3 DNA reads TGTGCCAGCAGCACCACAGGGTACGGCTACACCTTC. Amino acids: CASSTTGYGYTF. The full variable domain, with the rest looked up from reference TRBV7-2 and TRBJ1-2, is GAGVSQSPSNKVTEKGKDVELRCDPISGHTALYWYRQSLGQGLEFLIYFQGNSAPDKSGLPSDRFSAERTGGSVSTLTIQRTQQEDSAVYLCASSTTGYGYTFGSGTRLTVV.

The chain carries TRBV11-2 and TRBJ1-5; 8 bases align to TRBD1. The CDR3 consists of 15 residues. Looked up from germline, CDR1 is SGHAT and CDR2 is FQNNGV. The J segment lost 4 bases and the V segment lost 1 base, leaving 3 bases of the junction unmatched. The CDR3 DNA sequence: TGTGCCAGCAGCTTAGGACAGGGGAATAATCAGCCCCAGCATTTT. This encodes CASSLGQGNNQPQHF.

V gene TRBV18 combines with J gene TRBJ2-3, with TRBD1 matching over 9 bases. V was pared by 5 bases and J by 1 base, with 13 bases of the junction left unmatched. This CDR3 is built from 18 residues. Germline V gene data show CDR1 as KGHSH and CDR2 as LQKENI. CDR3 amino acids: CASSGRDRVRRGTDTQYF. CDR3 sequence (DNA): TGTGCCAGCTCAGGGCGGGACAGGGTCCGGCGAGGCACAGATACGCAGTATTTT. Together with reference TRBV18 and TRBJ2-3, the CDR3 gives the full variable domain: NAGVMQNPRHLVRRRGQEARLRCSPMKGHSHVYWYRQLPEEGLKFMVYLQKENIIDESGMPKERFSAEFPKEGPSILRIQQVVRGDSAAYFCASSGRDRVRRGTDTQYFGPGTRLTVL.

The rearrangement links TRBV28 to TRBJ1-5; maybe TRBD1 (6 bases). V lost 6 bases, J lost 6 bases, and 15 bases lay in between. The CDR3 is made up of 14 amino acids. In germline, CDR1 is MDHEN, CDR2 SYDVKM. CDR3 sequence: CASSLWGGRQPQHF. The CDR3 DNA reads TGTGCCAGCAGCCTGTGGGGGGGGCGTCAGCCCCAGCATTTT.

In DNA form, the CDR3 reads TGTGCCAGCAGCGCCCAGACAGGGGGCACCGGGGAGCTGTTTTTT. Residues: CASSAQTGGTGELFF. The V gene is TRBV13, the J gene TRBJ2-2; TRBD1 agrees at 9 bases. The CDR3 consists of 15 residues. From germline, CDR1 is PRHDT and CDR2 FYEKMQ (reference sequence). Trimming took 5 bases from V and 4 from J; bases not matched to a gene: 5.

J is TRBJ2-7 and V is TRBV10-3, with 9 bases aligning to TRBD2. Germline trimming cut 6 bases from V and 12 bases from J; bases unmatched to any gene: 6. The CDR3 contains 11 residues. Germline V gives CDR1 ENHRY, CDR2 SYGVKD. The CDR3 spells CAISSEREVYF. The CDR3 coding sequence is TGTGCCATCAGCTCGGAGCGGGAGGTGTACTTC.

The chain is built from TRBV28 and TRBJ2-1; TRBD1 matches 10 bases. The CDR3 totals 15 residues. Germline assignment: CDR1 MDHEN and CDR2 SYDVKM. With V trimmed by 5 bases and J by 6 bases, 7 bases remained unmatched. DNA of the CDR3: TGTGCCAGCAGTAGACCGGGACAGGGGCCCAATGAGCAGTTCTTC. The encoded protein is CASSRPGQGPNEQFF.

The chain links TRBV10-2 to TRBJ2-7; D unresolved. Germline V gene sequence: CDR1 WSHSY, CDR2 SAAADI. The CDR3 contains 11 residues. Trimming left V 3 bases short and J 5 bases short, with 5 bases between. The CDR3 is CASSDPHEQYF. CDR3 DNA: TGCGCCAGCAGTGATCCTCACGAGCAGTACTTC.

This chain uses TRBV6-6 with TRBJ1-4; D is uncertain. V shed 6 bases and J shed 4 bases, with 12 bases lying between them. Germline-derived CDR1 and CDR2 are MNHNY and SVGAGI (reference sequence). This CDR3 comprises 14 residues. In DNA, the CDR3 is TGTGCCAGCAGGGCTGCAGACTATAATGAAAAACTGTTTTTT. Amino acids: CASRAADYNEKLFF.

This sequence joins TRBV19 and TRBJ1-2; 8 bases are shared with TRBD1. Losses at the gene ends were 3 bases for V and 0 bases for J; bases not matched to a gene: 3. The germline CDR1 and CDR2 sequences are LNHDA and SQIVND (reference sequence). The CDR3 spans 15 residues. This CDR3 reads CASSIETGANYGYTF. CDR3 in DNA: TGTGCCAGTAGTATTGAGACAGGGGCTAACTATGGCTACACCTTC. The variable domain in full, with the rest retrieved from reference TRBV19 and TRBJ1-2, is DGGITQSPKYLFRKEGQNVTLSCEQNLNHDAMYWYRQDPGQGLRLIYYSQIVNDFQKGDIAEGYSVSREKKESFPLTVTSAQKNPTAFYLCASSIETGANYGYTFGSGTRLTVV.

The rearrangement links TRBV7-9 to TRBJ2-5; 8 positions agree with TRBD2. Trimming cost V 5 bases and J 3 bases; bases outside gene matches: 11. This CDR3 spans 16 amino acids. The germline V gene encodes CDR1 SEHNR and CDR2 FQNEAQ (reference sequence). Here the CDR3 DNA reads TGTGCCAGCAGCCTCCTCGGGCAGGGACTAGAAGAGACCCAGTACTTC. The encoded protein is CASSLLGQGLEETQYF.

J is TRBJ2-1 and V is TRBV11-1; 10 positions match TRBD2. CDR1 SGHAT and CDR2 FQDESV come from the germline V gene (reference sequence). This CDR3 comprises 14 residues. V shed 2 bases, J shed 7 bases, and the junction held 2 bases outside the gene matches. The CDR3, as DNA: TGTGCCAGCAGCTTAACTAGCGGGACGAATGAGCAGTTCTTC. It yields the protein CASSLTSGTNEQFF. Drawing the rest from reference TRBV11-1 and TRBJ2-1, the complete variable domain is EAEVAQSPRYKITEKSQAVAFWCDPISGHATLYWYRQILGQGPELLVQFQDESVVDDSQLPKDRFSAERLKGVDSTLKIQPAELGDSAMYLCASSLTSGTNEQFFGPGTRLTVL.